The T cell receptor beta chain under discussion was sequenced for a study of shared clonotypes between healthy human individuals. With respect to this clone: No antigen is known for it.

The germline CDR1 and CDR2 sequences are SGHTA and FQGNSA. CDR3 length: 16 residues. Trimming took 1 base from V and 1 from J; bases not matched to a gene: 5. Study results and limitations: Clonotypes which were not shared had lower generation probabilities than clonotypes that all four donors shared.

For each subset, genomic DNA was distributed in equal portions over several immunoSEQ plates. The authors' processing: Junction-only sequences produced by ImmunoSEQ had no quality scores, so filtering differed. Measured with immunoSEQ multiplex PCR; TCRdb has only the in-frame clones, and not every one. V, J and clone size were drawn from that table, and D and trimming were deduced from the DNA. Seen here are 300,000 to 400,000 clones, around 90% observed once, and the top ten hold roughly 17%. The chain recombines TRBV7-2 with TRBJ2-5; 8 bases line up with TRBD2. This receptor was identified in a man aged 18 to 30 in good health. The sequenced sample was memory CD8+ T cells sorted from blood. As to subset: CD45RO+ cells pooled with CCR7-negative TemRA cells. The CDR3 coding sequence is TGTGCCAGCAGCTTAGTCGTCGGGAGGGCCCAAGAGACCCAGTACTTC. Its translation is CASSLVVGRAQETQYF.